This TCR beta chain is drawn from a study of control samples from healthy donors and cancer patients. TCRdb's table, derived via immunoSEQ multiplex PCR, lists solely in-frame clones and lacks some. The sample yields about 34,000 clones, 70% to 90% seen once. J was trimmed by 2 bases and V by 5 bases; bases with no gene match: 7. In germline, CDR1 is SGHNT, CDR2 YENEEA. The CDR3 runs to 15 residues. The chain couples TRBV11-3 to TRBJ2-3; TRBD1 aligns across 7 bases. The clonotype comes from a woman in her thirties or forties with lung cancer. The material sequenced was PBMCs. CDR3 loop: CASSPGQVSTDTQYF. DNA of the CDR3: TGTGCCAGCAGCCCCGGACAGGTTTCCACAGATACGCAGTATTTT.